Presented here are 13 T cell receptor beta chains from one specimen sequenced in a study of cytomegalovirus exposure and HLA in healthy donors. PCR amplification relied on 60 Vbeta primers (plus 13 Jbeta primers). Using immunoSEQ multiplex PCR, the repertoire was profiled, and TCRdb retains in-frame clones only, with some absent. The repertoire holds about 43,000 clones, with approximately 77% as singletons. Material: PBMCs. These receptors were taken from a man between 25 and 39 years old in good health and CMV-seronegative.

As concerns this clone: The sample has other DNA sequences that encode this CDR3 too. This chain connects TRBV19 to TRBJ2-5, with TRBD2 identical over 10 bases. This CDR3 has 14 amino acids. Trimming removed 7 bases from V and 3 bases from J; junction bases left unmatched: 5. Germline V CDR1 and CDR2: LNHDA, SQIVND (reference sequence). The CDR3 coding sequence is TGTGCCAGTAAGGGGACTAGCGTTAAAGAGACCCAGTACTTC. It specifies CASKGTSVKETQYF.

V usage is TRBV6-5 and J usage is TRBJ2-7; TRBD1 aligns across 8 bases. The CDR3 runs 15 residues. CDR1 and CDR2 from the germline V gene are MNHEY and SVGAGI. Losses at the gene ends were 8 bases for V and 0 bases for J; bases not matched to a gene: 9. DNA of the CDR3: TGTGCCAGCCGACTCCGGGACAGGTTCTCCTACGAGCAGTACTTC. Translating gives CASRLRDRFSYEQYF.

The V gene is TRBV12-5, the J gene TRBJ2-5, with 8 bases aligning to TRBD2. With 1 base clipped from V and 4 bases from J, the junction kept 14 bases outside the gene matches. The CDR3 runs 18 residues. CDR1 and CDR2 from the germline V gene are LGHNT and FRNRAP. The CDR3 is CASGLGISGRVGRETQYF. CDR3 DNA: TGTGCTAGTGGTTTGGGAATTTCCGGGAGGGTGGGGAGAGAGACCCAGTACTTC.

The CDR3 reads CASKGTGGEVGQPQHF. CDR3 coding DNA: TGTGCCAGCAAAGGGACAGGGGGAGAAGTCGGTCAGCCCCAGCATTTT. The chain is built from TRBV2 and TRBJ1-5; 11 bases match TRBD1. Germline trimming cut 7 bases from V and 6 bases from J; bases unmatched to any gene: 11. Germline V gives CDR1 SNHLY, CDR2 FYNNEI. This CDR3 comprises 16 residues.

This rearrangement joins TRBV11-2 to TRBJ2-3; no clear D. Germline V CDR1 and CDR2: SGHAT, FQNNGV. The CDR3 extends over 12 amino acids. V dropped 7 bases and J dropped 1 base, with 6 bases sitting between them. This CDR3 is CASKERTDTQYF. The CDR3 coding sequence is TGTGCCAGCAAGGAGCGCACAGATACGCAGTATTTT.

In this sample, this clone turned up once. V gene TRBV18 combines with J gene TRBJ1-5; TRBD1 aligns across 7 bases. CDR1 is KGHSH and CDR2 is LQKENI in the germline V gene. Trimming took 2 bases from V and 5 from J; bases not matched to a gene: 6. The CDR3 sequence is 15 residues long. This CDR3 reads CASSPGTAGHQPQHF. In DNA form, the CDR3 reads TGTGCCAGCTCACCAGGGACAGCTGGTCATCAGCCCCAGCATTTT.

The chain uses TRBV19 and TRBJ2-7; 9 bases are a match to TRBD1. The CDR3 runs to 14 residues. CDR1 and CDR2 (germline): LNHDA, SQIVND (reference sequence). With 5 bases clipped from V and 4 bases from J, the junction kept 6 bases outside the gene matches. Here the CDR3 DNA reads TGTGCCAGTAGTCACCGGGACAGGGTGTACGAGCAGTACTTC. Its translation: CASSHRDRVYEQYF.

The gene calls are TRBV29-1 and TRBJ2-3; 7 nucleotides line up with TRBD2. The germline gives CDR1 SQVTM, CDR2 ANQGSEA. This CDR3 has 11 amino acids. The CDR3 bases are TGCGGGTCTAGCGGAACAGATACGCAGTATTTT. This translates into CGSSGTDTQYF.

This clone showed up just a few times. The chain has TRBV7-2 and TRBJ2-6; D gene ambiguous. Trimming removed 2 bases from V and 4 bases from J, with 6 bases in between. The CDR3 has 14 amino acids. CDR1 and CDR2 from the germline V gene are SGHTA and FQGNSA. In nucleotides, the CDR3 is TGTGCCAGCAGCTTATCTCCCGGGGCCAACGTCCTGACTTTC. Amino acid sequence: CASSLSPGANVLTF.

The CDR3 bases are TGTGCCAGCAGCTTAGCGGGGGCCCCACGGATGTTCTTC. Its translation is CASSLAGAPRMFF. This chain links TRBV7-2 with TRBJ2-1; a possible D gene is TRBD1 (6 bases). Trimming left V 0 bases short and J 15 bases short, with 15 bases between. CDR3 length: 13 residues. CDR1 and CDR2 (germline): SGHTA, FQGNSA.

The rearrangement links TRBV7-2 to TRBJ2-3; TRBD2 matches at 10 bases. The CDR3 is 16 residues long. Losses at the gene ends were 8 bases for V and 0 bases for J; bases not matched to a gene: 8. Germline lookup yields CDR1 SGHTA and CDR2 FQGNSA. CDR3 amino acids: CASGVLAGTSTDTQYF. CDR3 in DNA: TGTGCCAGCGGCGTACTAGCGGGAACTAGCACAGATACGCAGTATTTT. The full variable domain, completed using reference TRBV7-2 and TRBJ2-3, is GAGVSQSPSNKVTEKGKDVELRCDPISGHTALYWYRQSLGQGLEFLIYFQGNSAPDKSGLPSDRFSAERTGGSVSTLTIQRTQQEDSAVYLCASGVLAGTSTDTQYFGPGTRLTVL.

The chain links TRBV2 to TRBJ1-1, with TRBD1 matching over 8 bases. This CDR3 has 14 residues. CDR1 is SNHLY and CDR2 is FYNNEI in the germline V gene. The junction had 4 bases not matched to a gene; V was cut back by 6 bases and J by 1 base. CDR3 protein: CASSQDRENTEAFF. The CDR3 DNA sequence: TGTGCCAGCAGCCAGGACAGGGAGAACACTGAAGCTTTCTTT.

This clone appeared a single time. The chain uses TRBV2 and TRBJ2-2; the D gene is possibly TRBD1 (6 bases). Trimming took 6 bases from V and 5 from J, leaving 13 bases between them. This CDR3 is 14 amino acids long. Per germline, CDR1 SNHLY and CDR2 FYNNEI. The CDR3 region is CASRQGLRTGELFF. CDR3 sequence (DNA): TGTGCCAGCAGACAGGGTTTAAGGACCGGGGAGCTGTTTTTT.